This TCR beta chain was sequenced in a study of regulatory T cells in long-lasting Graves disease. Time point defined: persistent/refractory GD, antithyroid drugs over 5 years with positive TRAb. TCR sequences were obtained from RNA taken from PBMCs. This clonotype turned up a few times. Its antigen is unidentified. Study findings and constraints: Sharing of public clonotypes was greater in persistent patients (roughly 2,900) than in new patients (about 970). Lower TCR diversity was seen in persistent Graves' patients than in newly diagnosed ones. Possibly, too few samples lowered accuracy. Persistent disease was characterized by preferential usage of TRBV28, TRBJ1-2 and TRBJ2-5.

Library construction for TCR beta used iRepertoire HTBI primers and Arm-PCR of CDR3 regions. A single record per CDR3 protein comes from TCRdb applying MiXCR to the multiplex PCR reads. Here the sample spans a few hundred thousand distinct CDR3 sequences, 23% being singletons. The CDR3 totals 13 residues. V shed 11 bases, J shed 7 bases, and the junction held 11 bases outside the gene matches. The germline gives CDR1 SEHNR, CDR2 FQNEAQ (reference sequence). The sequenced sample was peripheral blood mononuclear cells (PBMCs), obtained when the disease was refractory, from a patient treated with antithyroid drugs. The chain combines TRBV7-9 with TRBJ2-1, with TRBD1 identical over 7 bases. This TCR was sampled from a female donor with Graves disease. CDR3 DNA sequence: TGTGCCGATGGGACAGAGAAAAGGAATGAGCAGTTCTTC. Translating gives CADGTEKRNEQFF.